This T cell receptor beta chain was recovered during a study of tumor-infiltrating lymphocytes in primary liver carcinoma. This CDR3 comprises 13 residues. The V gene lost 6 bases and the J gene lost 3 bases, with 11 bases spanning the gap. CDR1 and CDR2 (germline): SGHDN, FVKESK. The researchers obtained blood RNA from unsorted whole blood and also extracted germline DNA. TCR beta cDNA was made from 450 to 600 ng total RNA with a constant-region primer. ARM-PCR, slightly modified, supplied the TCR beta libraries through three nested multiplex PCR rounds. The study ran its first two PCR rounds for nine to ten cycles each, using TRBV1-TRBV30 forward primers and a C-beta reverse primer. TCRdb processed the multiplex PCR reads anew with MiXCR; each CDR3 protein has one entry. The sample contains about 180,000 distinct CDR3 sequences, 50% to 75% of which appear only once.

This chain connects TRBV14 to TRBJ1-2, with D uncertain. The TCR sequence derives from a man between 35 and 55 years old with primary liver carcinoma and hepatitis B virus infection. The sample comprised peripheral blood. For the CDR3, the DNA is TGTGCCAGCAGTCCCGGGAGGGACTATGGCTACACCTTC. Amino acids: CASSPGRDYGYTF. Together with reference TRBV14 and TRBJ1-2, the CDR3 gives the full variable domain: EAGVTQFPSHSVIEKGQTVTLRCDPISGHDNLYWYRRVMGKEIKFLLHFVKESKQDESGMPNNRFLAERTGGTYSTLKVQPAELEDSGVYFCASSPGRDYGYTFGSGTRLTVV.